This T cell receptor (beta chain) was recovered during a study of PD-L1 blockade in urothelial cancer. Time point in this sample: pretreatment peripheral blood. This CDR3 spans 12 amino acids. Germline values: CDR1 SQVTM, CDR2 ANQGSEA. Trimming removed 4 bases from V and 6 bases from J; junction bases left unmatched: 3. TCRdb's copy holds only in-frame clones and misses some; the assay was immunoSEQ multiplex PCR. The top ten hold around 1.7% of the sample, which has around 63,000 clones, around four fifths seen once. This chain uses TRBV29-1 with TRBJ2-1, with 7 bases fitting TRBD2. The sample was PBMCs, taken around atezolizumab (anti-PD-L1) treatment. The clonotype comes from a man between 65 and 85 years old with urothelial cancer. The CDR3 nucleotides read TGCAGCGTTGGGTGGACTAGCAATGAGCAGTTCTTC. The encoded protein is CSVGWTSNEQFF.